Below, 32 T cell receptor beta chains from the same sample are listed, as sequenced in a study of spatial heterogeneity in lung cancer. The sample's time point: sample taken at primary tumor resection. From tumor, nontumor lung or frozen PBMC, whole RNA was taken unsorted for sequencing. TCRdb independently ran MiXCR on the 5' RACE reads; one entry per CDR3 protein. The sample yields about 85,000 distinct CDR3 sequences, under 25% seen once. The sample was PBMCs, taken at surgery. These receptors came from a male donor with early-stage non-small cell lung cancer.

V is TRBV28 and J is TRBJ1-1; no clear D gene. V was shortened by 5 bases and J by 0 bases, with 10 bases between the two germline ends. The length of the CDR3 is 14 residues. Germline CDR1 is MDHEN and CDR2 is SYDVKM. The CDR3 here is CASSAPGLNTEAFF. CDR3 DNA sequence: TGTGCCAGCAGTGCGCCAGGCTTGAACACTGAAGCTTTCTTT.

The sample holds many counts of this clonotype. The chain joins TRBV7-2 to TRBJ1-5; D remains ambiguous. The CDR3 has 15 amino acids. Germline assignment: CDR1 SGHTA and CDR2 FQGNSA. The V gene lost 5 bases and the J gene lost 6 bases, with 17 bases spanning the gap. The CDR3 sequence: CASSLVSGVGQPQHF. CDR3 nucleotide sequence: TGTGCCAGCAGCCTAGTCTCGGGTGTCGGTCAGCCCCAGCATTTT.

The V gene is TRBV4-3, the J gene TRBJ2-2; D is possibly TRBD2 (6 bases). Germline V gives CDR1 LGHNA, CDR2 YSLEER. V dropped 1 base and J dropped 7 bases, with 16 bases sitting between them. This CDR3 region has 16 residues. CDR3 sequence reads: CASSQVAGGTGGELFF. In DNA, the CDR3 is TGCGCCAGCAGCCAAGTGGCCGGGGGTACGGGCGGGGAGCTGTTTTTT.

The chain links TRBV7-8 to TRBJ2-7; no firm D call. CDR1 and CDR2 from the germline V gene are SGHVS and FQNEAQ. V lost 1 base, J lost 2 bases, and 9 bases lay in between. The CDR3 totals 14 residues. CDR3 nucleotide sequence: TGTGCCAGCAGCTTAGGGCCAGGAGCCTACGAGCAGTACTTC. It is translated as CASSLGPGAYEQYF.

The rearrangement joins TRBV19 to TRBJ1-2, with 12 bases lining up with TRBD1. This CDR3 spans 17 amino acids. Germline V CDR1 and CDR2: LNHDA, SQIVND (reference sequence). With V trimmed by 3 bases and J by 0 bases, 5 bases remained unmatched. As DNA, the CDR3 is TGTGCCAGTAGTATGGGACAGGGGGCTTCAGCTAACTATGGCTACACCTTC. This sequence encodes CASSMGQGASANYGYTF.

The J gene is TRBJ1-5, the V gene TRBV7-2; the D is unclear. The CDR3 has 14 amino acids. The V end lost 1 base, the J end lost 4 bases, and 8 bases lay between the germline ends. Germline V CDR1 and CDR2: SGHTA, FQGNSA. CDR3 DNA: TGTGCCAGCAGCTTAGGCGGATTGAATCAGCCCCAGCATTTT. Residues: CASSLGGLNQPQHF.

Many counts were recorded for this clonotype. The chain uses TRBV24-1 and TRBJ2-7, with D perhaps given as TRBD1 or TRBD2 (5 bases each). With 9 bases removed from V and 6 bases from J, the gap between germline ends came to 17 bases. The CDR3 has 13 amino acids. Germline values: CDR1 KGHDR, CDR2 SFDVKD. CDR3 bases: TGTGCCACCCCTGGGACGGCCCCAGCCGAGCAGTACTTC. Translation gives CATPGTAPAEQYF.

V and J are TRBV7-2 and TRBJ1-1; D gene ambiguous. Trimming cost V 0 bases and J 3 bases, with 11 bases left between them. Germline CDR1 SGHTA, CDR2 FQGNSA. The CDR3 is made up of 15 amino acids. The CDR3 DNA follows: TGTGCCAGCAGCTTAGCGGGAAGCCTCGACACTGAAGCTTTCTTT. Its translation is CASSLAGSLDTEAFF.

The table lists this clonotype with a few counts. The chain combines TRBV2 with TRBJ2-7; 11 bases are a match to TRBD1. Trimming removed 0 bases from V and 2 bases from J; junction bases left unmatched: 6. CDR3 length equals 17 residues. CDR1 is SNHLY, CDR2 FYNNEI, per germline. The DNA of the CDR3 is TGTGCCAGCAGTGAAGCGGCGAGGGGACAGGGGGCCTACGAGCAGTACTTC. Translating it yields CASSEAARGQGAYEQYF.

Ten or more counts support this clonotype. The CDR3 nucleotides are TGTGCCAGCAGGACAGACCTTAATGAAAAACTGTTTTTT. Its protein product is CASRTDLNEKLFF. The gene calls are TRBV5-5 and TRBJ1-4, with TRBD1 as a possible D gene (5 bases). The CDR3 runs 13 residues. V was trimmed by 5 bases and J by 4 bases, leaving 9 bases between them. The germline CDR1 and CDR2 sequences are SGHKS and YYEKEE (reference sequence).

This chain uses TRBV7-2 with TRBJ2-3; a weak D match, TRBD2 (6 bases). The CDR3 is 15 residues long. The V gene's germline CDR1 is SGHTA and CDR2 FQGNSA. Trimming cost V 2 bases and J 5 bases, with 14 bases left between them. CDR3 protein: CASSLRTGAVDTQYF. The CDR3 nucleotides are TGTGCCAGCAGCTTACGAACGGGAGCAGTAGATACGCAGTATTTT.

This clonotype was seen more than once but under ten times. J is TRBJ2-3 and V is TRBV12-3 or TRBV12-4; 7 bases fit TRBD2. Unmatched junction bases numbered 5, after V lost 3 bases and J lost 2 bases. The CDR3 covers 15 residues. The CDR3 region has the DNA TGTGCCAGCAGTTTCGGGGGGTCTATCACAGATACGCAGTATTTT. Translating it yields CASSFGGSITDTQYF.

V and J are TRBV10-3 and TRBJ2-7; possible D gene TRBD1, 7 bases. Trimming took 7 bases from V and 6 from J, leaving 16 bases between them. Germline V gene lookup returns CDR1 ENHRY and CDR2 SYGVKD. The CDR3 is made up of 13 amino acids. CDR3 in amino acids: CAITMTQGGEQYF. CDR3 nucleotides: TGTGCCATCACCATGACCCAGGGGGGCGAGCAGTACTTC.

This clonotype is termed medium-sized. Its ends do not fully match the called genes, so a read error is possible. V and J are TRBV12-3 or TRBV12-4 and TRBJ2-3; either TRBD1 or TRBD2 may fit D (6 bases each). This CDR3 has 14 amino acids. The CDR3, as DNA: TGTGCCAGCAGCCCCCCCGGGGGCACCGATACGCAGTATTTT. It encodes CASSPPGGTDTQYF.

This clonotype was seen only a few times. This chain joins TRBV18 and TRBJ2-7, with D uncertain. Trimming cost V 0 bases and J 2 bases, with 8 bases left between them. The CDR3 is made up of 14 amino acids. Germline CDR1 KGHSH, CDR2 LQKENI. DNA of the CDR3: TGTGCCAGCTCACCACCTGGGCAGCCCTACGAGCAGTACTTC. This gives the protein CASSPPGQPYEQYF.

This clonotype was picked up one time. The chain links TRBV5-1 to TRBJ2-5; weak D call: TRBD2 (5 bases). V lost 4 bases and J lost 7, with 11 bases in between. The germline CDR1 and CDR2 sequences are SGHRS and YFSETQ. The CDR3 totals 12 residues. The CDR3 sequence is CASSGDGGTQYF. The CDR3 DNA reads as TGCGCCAGCAGCGGAGATGGAGGGACCCAGTACTTC. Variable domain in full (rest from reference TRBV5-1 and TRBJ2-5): KAGVTQTPRYLIKTRGQQVTLSCSPISGHRSVSWYQQTPGQGLQFLFEYFSETQRNKGNFPGRFSGRQFSNSRSEMNVSTLELGDSALYLCASSGDGGTQYFGPGTRLLVL.

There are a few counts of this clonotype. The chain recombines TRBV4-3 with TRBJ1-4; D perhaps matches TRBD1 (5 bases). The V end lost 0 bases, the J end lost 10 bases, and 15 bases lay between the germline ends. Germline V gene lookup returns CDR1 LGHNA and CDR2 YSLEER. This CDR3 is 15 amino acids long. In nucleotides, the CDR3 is TGCGCCAGCAGCCAAGACGACGGGGATGGGGGAAAACTGTTTTTT. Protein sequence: CASSQDDGDGGKLFF.

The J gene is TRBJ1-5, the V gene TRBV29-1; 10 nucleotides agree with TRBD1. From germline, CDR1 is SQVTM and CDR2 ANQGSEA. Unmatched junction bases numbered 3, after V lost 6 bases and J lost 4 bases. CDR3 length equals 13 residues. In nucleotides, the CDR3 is TGCAGCGTGGGGACAGGGGAAAATCAGCCCCAGCATTTT. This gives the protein CSVGTGENQPQHF.

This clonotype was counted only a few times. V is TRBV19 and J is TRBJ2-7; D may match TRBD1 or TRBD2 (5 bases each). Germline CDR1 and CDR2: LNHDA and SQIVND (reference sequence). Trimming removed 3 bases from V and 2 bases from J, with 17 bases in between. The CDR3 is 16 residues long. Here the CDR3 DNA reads TGTGCCAGTAGTATGGGTCGATCAGGGACCACCTACGAGCAGTACTTC. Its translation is CASSMGRSGTTYEQYF.

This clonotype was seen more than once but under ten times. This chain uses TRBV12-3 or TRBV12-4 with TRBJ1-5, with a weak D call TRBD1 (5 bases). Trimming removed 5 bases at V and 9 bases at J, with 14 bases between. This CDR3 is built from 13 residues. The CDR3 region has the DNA TGTGCCAGCAGTCAAGGGGATTTGGGGCCCCAGCATTTT. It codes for CASSQGDLGPQHF.

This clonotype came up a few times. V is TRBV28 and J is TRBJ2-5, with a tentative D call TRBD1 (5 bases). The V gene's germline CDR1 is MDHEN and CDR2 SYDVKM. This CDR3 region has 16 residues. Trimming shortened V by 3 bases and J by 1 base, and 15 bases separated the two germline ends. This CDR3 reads CASSFGKGPPQETQYF. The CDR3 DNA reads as TGTGCCAGCAGTTTTGGAAAGGGGCCGCCCCAAGAGACCCAGTACTTC.

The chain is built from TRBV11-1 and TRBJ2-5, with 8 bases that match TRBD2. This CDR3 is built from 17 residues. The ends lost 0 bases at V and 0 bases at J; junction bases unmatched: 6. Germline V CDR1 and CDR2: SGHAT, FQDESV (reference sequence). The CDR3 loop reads CASSLASSGGNQETQYF. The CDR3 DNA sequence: TGTGCCAGCAGCTTAGCATCCAGCGGGGGAAACCAAGAGACCCAGTACTTC.

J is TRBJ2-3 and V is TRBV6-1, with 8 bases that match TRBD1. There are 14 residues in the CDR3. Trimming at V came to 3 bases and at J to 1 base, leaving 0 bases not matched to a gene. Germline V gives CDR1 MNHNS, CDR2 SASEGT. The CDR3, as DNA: TGTGCCAGCAGTGAGGGACAGGGCACAGATACGCAGTATTTT. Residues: CASSEGQGTDTQYF.

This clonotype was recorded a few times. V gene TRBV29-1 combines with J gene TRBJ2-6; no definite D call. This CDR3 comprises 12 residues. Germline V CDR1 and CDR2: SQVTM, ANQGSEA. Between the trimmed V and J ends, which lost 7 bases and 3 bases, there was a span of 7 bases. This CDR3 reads CSALNGANVLTF. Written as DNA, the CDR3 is TGCAGCGCCCTTAATGGGGCCAACGTCCTGACTTTC.

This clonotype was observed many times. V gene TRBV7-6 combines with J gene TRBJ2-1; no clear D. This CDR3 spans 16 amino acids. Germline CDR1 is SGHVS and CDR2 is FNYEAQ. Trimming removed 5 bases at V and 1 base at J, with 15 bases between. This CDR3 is CASSPVGSTSYNEQFF. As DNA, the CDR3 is TGTGCCAGCAGCCCGGTCGGCTCCACATCCTACAATGAGCAGTTCTTC.

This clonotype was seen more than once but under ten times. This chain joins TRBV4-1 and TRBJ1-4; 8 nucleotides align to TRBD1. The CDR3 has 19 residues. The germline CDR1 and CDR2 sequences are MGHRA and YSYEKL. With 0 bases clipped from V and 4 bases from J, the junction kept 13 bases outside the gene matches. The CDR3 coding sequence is TGCGCCAGCAGCCAAGAAGGACTACCGTCAGGGGGCCTTAATGAAAAACTGTTTTTT. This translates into CASSQEGLPSGGLNEKLFF.

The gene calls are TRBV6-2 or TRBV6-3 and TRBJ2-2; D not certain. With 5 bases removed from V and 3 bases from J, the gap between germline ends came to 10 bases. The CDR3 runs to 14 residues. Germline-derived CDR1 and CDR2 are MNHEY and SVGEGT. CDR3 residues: CASSPTAYTGELFF. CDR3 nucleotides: TGTGCCAGCAGTCCTACAGCCTACACCGGGGAGCTGTTTTTT.

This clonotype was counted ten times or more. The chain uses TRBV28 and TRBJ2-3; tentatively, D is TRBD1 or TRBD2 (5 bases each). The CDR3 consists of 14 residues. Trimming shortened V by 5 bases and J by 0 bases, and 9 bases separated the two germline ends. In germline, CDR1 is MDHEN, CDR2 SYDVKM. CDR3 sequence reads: CASSPGPSTDTQYF. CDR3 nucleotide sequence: TGTGCCAGCAGTCCGGGGCCGAGCACAGATACGCAGTATTTT.

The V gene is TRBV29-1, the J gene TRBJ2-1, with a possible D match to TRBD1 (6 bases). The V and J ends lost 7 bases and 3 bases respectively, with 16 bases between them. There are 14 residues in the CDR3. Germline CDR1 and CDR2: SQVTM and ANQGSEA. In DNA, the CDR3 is TGCAGCGATACGACAGGAGCCCTCTACAATGAGCAGTTCTTC. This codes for CSDTTGALYNEQFF.

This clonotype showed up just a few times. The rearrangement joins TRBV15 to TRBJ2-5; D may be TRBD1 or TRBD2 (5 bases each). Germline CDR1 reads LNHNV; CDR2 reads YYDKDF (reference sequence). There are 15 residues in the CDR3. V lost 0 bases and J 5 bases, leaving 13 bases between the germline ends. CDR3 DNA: TGTGCCACCAGCAGAGATTTGGGCAGGGAGGAGACCCAGTACTTC. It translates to CATSRDLGREETQYF.

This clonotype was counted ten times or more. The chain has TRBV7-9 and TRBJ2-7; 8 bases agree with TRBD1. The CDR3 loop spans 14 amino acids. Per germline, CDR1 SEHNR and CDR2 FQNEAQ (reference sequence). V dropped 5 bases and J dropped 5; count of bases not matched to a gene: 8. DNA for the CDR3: TGTGCCAGCAGCCCCCCAGGGACAGGTGACGAGCAGTACTTC. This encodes CASSPPGTGDEQYF.

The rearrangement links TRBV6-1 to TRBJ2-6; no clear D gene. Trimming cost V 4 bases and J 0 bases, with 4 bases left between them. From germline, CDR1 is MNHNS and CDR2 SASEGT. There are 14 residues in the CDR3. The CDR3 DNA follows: TGTGCCAGCAGTGGAGTCTCTGGGGCCAACGTCCTGACTTTC. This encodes CASSGVSGANVLTF.